A selection of T cell receptor beta chains follows, all from one sample in a study of graft-versus-host responses after intestinal transplantation. The table came from immunoSEQ multiplex PCR; TCRdb's copy has only in-frame clones and leaves some out. Among fewer than 13,000 clones, about 32% were seen once, and the ten largest hold around 3.5%. The sequenced sample was alloreactive CD4+ T cells from a mixed lymphocyte reaction culture, obtained before intestinal transplant. These receptors were collected from a human patient who received an intestinal transplant. The CDR3 runs from the conserved cysteine through the conserved F or W. A D gene is named only where the DNA matches it firmly. The size entry is marked missing in some rows and otherwise reads once, few, many or a size class.

NA | NA | TRBJ2-7 | TRBV15 | 16 | CATSRDKGREAYEQYF | TGTGCCACCAGCAGAGATAAAGGCAGGGAGGCGTACGAGCAGTACTTC
NA | NA | TRBJ2-5 | TRBV30 | 17 | CAWSAGRSASVEETQYF | TGTGCCTGGAGTGCTGGCAGATCGGCTAGCGTTGAAGAGACCCAGTACTTC
TRBD2 | NA | TRBJ2-5 | TRBV2 | 15 | CASSFPLAALETQYF | TGTGCCAGCAGTTTTCCCCTAGCGGCTTTGGAGACCCAGTACTTC
TRBD1 | medium-sized | TRBJ2-7 | TRBV6-6 | 16 | CASSYWAGTELYEQYF | TGTGCCAGCAGTTACTGGGCCGGGACAGAGCTCTACGAGCAGTACTTC
NA | NA | TRBJ1-2 | TRBV27 | 14 | CASTAIGEPYGYTF | TGTGCCAGCACCGCGATCGGGGAGCCCTATGGCTACACCTTC
NA | medium-sized | TRBJ2-7 | TRBV19 | 15 | CASSIGAGVTYEQYF | TGTGCCAGTAGTATAGGGGCAGGGGTGACCTACGAGCAGTACTTC
NA | few | TRBJ2-7 | TRBV11-3 | 12 | CASSLYTGEQYF | TGTGCCAGCAGCTTGTATACGGGCGAGCAGTACTTC
TRBD2 | NA | TRBJ2-7 | TRBV27 | 14 | CASSFWGGVYEQYF | TGTGCCAGCAGTTTTTGGGGGGGGGTCTACGAGCAGTACTTC
NA | few | TRBJ2-3 | TRBV27 | 12 | CASSASTDTQYF | TGTGCCAGCAGTGCTAGCACAGATACGCAGTATTTT
TRBD1 | NA | TRBJ2-7 | TRBV5-6 | 12 | CASSFGDSEQYF | TGTGCCAGCAGTTTTGGGGACAGCGAGCAGTACTTC
NA | few | TRBJ2-3 | TRBV5-1 | 15 | CASSRRGIQGDTQYF | TGCGCCAGCAGCCGCCGCGGGATTCAGGGAGATACGCAGTATTTT
NA | medium-sized | TRBJ2-1 | TRBV19 | 12 | CASSPHYNEQFF | TGTGCCAGTAGTCCCCACTACAATGAGCAGTTCTTC
NA | NA | TRBJ1-2 | TRBV27 | 16 | CASTLRGLGGDYGYTF | TGTGCCAGCACCCTACGGGGGCTCGGGGGGGACTATGGCTACACCTTC
TRBD1 | NA | TRBJ2-7 | TRBV7-7 | 14 | CASSLGTGSGEQYF | TGTGCCAGCAGCTTAGGGACAGGGTCGGGTGAGCAGTACTTC
NA | medium-sized | TRBJ1-3 | TRBV6-5 | 16 | CASSYLQGVSGNTIYF | TGTGCCAGCAGTTATTTACAGGGAGTCTCTGGAAACACCATATATTTT
NA | medium-sized | TRBJ2-1 | TRBV27 | 14 | CASSPMGGYNEQFF | TGTGCCAGCAGCCCCATGGGCGGGTACAATGAGCAGTTCTTC
NA | medium-sized | TRBJ2-3 | TRBV4-2 | 18 | CASSQDGWGELNTDTQYF | TGTGCCAGCAGCCAAGACGGATGGGGGGAGCTCAACACAGATACGCAGTATTTT
NA | NA | TRBJ2-7 | TRBV10-1 | 15 | CASSDSGLNTYEQYF | TGCGCCAGCAGTGACAGCGGCCTAAACACCTACGAGCAGTACTTC
NA | NA | TRBJ1-1 | TRBV28 | 12 | CASSQRVLEAFF | TGTGCCAGCAGTCAAAGGGTTCTCGAAGCTTTCTTT
NA | NA | TRBJ2-7 | TRBV29-1 | 14 | CSVEDGGEAYEQYF | TGCAGCGTTGAAGACGGAGGTGAAGCCTACGAGCAGTACTTC
NA | medium-sized | TRBJ2-2 | TRBV7-6 | 16 | CASSLGPDSAAGELFF | TGTGCCAGCTCCCTTGGGCCTGACAGCGCGGCCGGGGAGCTGTTTTTT
NA | NA | TRBJ2-7 | TRBV4-1 | 16 | CASSQVIGGGTHEQYF | TGCGCCAGCAGCCAAGTTATAGGAGGGGGTACCCACGAGCAGTACTTC
NA | few | TRBJ2-1 | TRBV6-5 | 15 | CASSYLDTTIHNQFF | TGTGCCAGCAGTTACTTGGACACAACAATACATAACCAGTTCTTC
TRBD2 | medium-sized | TRBJ2-1 | TRBV29-1 | 16 | CSVEGRETSAYNEQFF | TGCAGCGTTGAAGGGCGGGAGACTAGCGCCTACAATGAGCAGTTCTTC